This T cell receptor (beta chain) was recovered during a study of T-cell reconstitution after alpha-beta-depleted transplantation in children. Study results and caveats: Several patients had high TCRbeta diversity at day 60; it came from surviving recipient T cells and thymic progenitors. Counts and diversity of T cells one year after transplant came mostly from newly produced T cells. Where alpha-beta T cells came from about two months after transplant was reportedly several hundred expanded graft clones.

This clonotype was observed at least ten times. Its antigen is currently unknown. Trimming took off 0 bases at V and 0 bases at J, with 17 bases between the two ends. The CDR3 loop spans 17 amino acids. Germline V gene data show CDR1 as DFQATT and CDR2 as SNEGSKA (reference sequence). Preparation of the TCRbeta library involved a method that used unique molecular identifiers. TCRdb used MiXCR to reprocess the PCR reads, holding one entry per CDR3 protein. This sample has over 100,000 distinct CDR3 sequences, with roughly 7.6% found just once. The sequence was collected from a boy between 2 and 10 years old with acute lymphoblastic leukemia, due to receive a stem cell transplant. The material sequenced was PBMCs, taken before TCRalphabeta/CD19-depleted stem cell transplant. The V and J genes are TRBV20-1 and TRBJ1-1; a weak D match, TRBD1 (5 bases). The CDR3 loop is CSARDAMEGTVNTEAFF. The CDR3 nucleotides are TGCAGTGCTAGAGACGCAATGGAGGGGACGGTGAACACTGAAGCTTTCTTT.